What follows are 29 T cell receptor beta chains derived from one specimen sequenced in a study of blood T cells in healthy people across ages. Next came a second PCR, run for about 7 to 11 cycles, which used a sample-barcoded 5' primer along with a J-beta primer mix. TCRdb called the 5' RACE reads again in MiXCR, with one record for every CDR3 protein. The sample lists 540,000 or so distinct CDR3 sequences; 27% were seen once. Specimen: blood. These receptors were taken from a woman between 65 and 79 years old in good health.

This clonotype showed up many times. The V gene is TRBV5-1, the J gene TRBJ2-5; 7 nucleotides line up with TRBD1. The CDR3 sequence is 14 residues long. Germline loops: CDR1 SGHRS, CDR2 YFSETQ. The junction had 4 bases not matched to a gene; V was cut back by 2 bases and J by 3 bases. CDR3 residues: CASSLTGTEETQYF. The CDR3 nucleotides are TGCGCCAGCAGCTTAACCGGGACAGAAGAGACCCAGTACTTC.

The chain links TRBV5-1 to TRBJ1-2; D is possibly TRBD1 (5 bases). The germline V gene encodes CDR1 SGHRS and CDR2 YFSETQ. The germline V and J ends were trimmed by 0 bases and 6 bases, with 12 bases remaining between them. The CDR3 sequence is 14 residues long. The CDR3 region has the DNA TGCGCCAGCAGCTTGGCCCGGGGGGGTGATGGCTACACCTTC. Encoded protein: CASSLARGGDGYTF.

This clonotype was seen many times. V gene TRBV29-1 combines with J gene TRBJ2-5; a possible D gene is TRBD2 (5 bases). CDR3 size: 14 residues. V lost 1 base, J lost 7 bases, and 16 bases lay in between. Germline CDR1 is SQVTM and CDR2 is ANQGSEA. The CDR3 loop is CSVEGFEGAGTQYF. The DNA for the CDR3 is TGCAGCGTTGAAGGATTCGAGGGAGCAGGGACCCAGTACTTC.

The chain uses TRBV2 and TRBJ2-5; 7 nucleotides align to TRBD1. The J call may not be correct, given that the DNA end is closer to TRBJ2-7. This CDR3 spans 13 amino acids. Germline loops: CDR1 SNHLY, CDR2 FYNNEI. The CDR3 here is CASSVGTANEQYF. CDR3 in DNA: TGTGCCAGCAGTGTCGGGACAGCAAACGAGCAGTACTTC.

This clonotype was counted a few times. This chain joins TRBV7-6 and TRBJ2-3; 11 bases fit TRBD1. The length of the CDR3 is 13 residues. Unmatched junction bases numbered 4, after V lost 3 bases and J lost 11 bases. Germline lookup yields CDR1 SGHVS and CDR2 FNYEAQ. The chain's CDR3 is CASSFGQGARQYF. As DNA, the CDR3 is TGTGCCAGCAGCTTTGGACAGGGGGCGCGGCAGTATTTT. The variable domain in full, completed from reference TRBV7-6 and TRBJ2-3, reads GAGVSQSPRYKVTKRGQDVALRCDPISGHVSLYWYRQALGQGPEFLTYFNYEAQQDKSGLPNDRFSAERPEGSISTLTIQRTEQRDSAMYRCASSFGQGARQYFGPGTRLTVL.

This clonotype was seen a handful of times. The chain employs TRBV7-2 and TRBJ2-5; D is undetermined. The germline V gene has CDR1 SGHTA and CDR2 FQGNSA. Trimming removed 1 base at V and 0 bases at J, with 6 bases between. This CDR3 is built from 14 residues. CDR3: CASSLEWYQETQYF. The CDR3 nucleotides read TGTGCCAGCAGCTTAGAGTGGTACCAAGAGACCCAGTACTTC.

The chain links TRBV30 to TRBJ2-5; D uncertain. The length of the CDR3 is 14 residues. Trimming removed 2 bases at V and 1 base at J, with 11 bases between. Germline lookup yields CDR1 GTSNPN and CDR2 SVGIG (reference sequence). CDR3 nucleotide sequence: TGTGCCTGGAGTAGGATTTCAGCCCAAGAGACCCAGTACTTC. Its protein product is CAWSRISAQETQYF.

This sequence joins TRBV20-1 and TRBJ2-1, with TRBD2 matching 7 bases. The CDR3 sequence is 15 residues long. Germline assignment: CDR1 DFQATT and CDR2 SNEGSKA (reference sequence). Losses at the gene ends were 2 bases for V and 6 bases for J; bases not matched to a gene: 10. The CDR3 sequence is CSARPVKGGSNEQFF. DNA of the CDR3: TGCAGTGCTAGACCCGTTAAGGGCGGGAGCAATGAGCAGTTCTTC.

This clonotype has ten or more counts. The gene calls are TRBV12-3 or TRBV12-4 and TRBJ1-5; no definite D call. The CDR3 consists of 12 residues. Trimming removed 5 bases at V and 4 bases at J, with 6 bases between. The CDR3 DNA reads as TGTGCCAGCAGTCAGTCAAATCAGCCCCAGCATTTT. Its protein product is CASSQSNQPQHF.

The chain carries TRBV6-4 and TRBJ2-3, with D perhaps matching TRBD1 (5 bases). Per germline, CDR1 MRHNA and CDR2 SNTAGT. The V and J ends lost 5 bases and 3 bases respectively, with 9 bases between them. The CDR3 extends over 13 amino acids. CDR3 loop: CASSPTETDTQYF. The CDR3 DNA sequence: TGTGCCAGCAGTCCGACAGAGACAGATACGCAGTATTTT.

The V call is TRBV7-2, the J call TRBJ2-1; D is unresolved. CDR3 length: 14 amino acids. Trimming took off 5 bases at V and 8 bases at J, with 16 bases between the two ends. Germline V gives CDR1 SGHTA, CDR2 FQGNSA. The CDR3 loop is CASSPRRSRDEQFF. CDR3 bases: TGTGCCAGCAGCCCCCGGCGGTCTCGCGATGAGCAGTTCTTC.

This clonotype has a handful of counts. CDR3 DNA sequence: TGCAGTGCTAGAGATCTAAGGGACAGGGGCCTCCCAGATACGCAGTATTTT. Its protein product is CSARDLRDRGLPDTQYF. The chain couples TRBV20-1 to TRBJ2-3; 10 bases are a match to TRBD1. Trimming cost V 0 bases and J 4 bases; bases outside gene matches: 10. Germline V lookup: CDR1 DFQATT, CDR2 SNEGSKA (reference sequence). The CDR3 is 17 residues long.

Only a few counts were recorded for this clonotype. The chain uses TRBV7-9 and TRBJ2-1, with TRBD2 matching over 8 bases. After removal of 5 bases from V and 7 bases from J, the junction contained 10 bases not matched to a gene. The CDR3 has 15 residues. CDR1 and CDR2 from the germline V gene are SEHNR and FQNEAQ (reference sequence). The CDR3 spells CASSNLGTRGNEQFF. CDR3 coding DNA: TGTGCCAGCAGCAACCTGGGGACTAGAGGTAATGAGCAGTTCTTC. Full variable domain (missing parts from reference TRBV7-9 and TRBJ2-1): DTGVSQNPRHKITKRGQNVTFRCDPISEHNRLYWYRQTLGQGPEFLTYFQNEAQLEKSRLLSDRFSAERPKGSFSTLEIQRTEQGDSAMYLCASSNLGTRGNEQFFGPGTRLTVL.

This clonotype occurred a few times. The chain has TRBV7-9 and TRBJ2-7; tentatively, D is TRBD1 (5 bases). V dropped 6 bases and J dropped 2 bases, with 11 bases sitting between them. Germline V CDR1 and CDR2: SEHNR, FQNEAQ (reference sequence). The CDR3 sequence is 13 residues long. The CDR3 spells CASSFKDTYEQYF. CDR3 in DNA: TGTGCCAGCAGTTTCAAGGACACCTACGAGCAGTACTTC.

This clonotype has only a few counts. This sequence may be a read error, since a much larger clone differs from it by one base. This chain links TRBV6-4 with TRBJ2-2, with a possible D match to TRBD2 (5 bases). This CDR3 spans 12 amino acids. CDR1 is MRHNA and CDR2 is SNTAGT in the germline V gene. The CDR3 protein is CAGSEGTGELFF. In DNA, the CDR3 is TGTGCCGGCAGTGAGGGCACCGGGGAGCTGTTTTTT.

This clonotype has a handful of counts. The junction departs from germline at one end; a sequencing error may be responsible. The chain joins TRBV5-1 to TRBJ2-3; 10 bases line up with TRBD2. Germline values: CDR1 SGHRS, CDR2 YFSETQ. The length of the CDR3 is 16 residues. CDR3 bases: TGCGCCGGCAGCTTGAGCGGGGGGGCATCTGGAGATACGCAGTATTTT. Protein product: CAGSLSGGASGDTQYF.

The gene calls are TRBV5-1 and TRBJ2-3; D gene uncertain. CDR1 and CDR2 (germline): SGHRS, YFSETQ. Trimming removed 4 bases from V and 2 bases from J, with 14 bases in between. The length of the CDR3 is 15 residues. CDR3 nucleotide sequence: TGCGCCAGCAGCGAAAGCCGGGCAGACACAGATACGCAGTATTTT. Residues: CASSESRADTDTQYF.

V is TRBV6-5 and J is TRBJ1-2; D is uncertain. V dropped 8 bases and J dropped 4 bases, with 17 bases sitting between them. Germline CDR1 MNHEY, CDR2 SVGAGI. This CDR3 has 14 residues. CDR3 sequence reads: CASGRLDGPYGYTF. Written as DNA, the CDR3 is TGTGCCAGCGGCCGCCTGGACGGACCCTATGGCTACACCTTC.

V gene TRBV20-1 combines with J gene TRBJ1-4; TRBD1 matches 7 bases. CDR3 length: 13 amino acids. Germline lookup yields CDR1 DFQATT and CDR2 SNEGSKA (reference sequence). V shed 5 bases, J shed 7 bases, and the junction held 7 bases outside the gene matches. CDR3 DNA sequence: TGCAGTGCTGCCTCCGGGACAGTTGAAAAACTGTTTTTT. This gives the protein CSAASGTVEKLFF.

The chain carries TRBV28 and TRBJ2-3, with 9 bases matching TRBD1. This CDR3 is built from 14 residues. Germline CDR1 MDHEN, CDR2 SYDVKM. The ends lost 6 bases at V and 5 bases at J; junction bases unmatched: 6. In nucleotides, the CDR3 is TGTGCCAGCAGCTCGGGACAGGGTCTAGATACGCAGTATTTT. It translates to CASSSGQGLDTQYF.

This clonotype has a handful of counts. V is TRBV4-3 and J is TRBJ1-6, with D perhaps matching TRBD1 (5 bases). The length of the CDR3 is 14 residues. With 0 bases removed from V and 11 bases from J, the gap between germline ends came to 11 bases. Germline loops: CDR1 LGHNA, CDR2 YSLEER. CDR3 nucleotide sequence: TGCGCCAGCAGCCAAGATGTCGGGGGTACACCCCTCCACTTT. Translating it yields CASSQDVGGTPLHF.

The chain has TRBV6-6 and TRBJ1-2, with 9 nucleotides matching TRBD1. The CDR3 covers 15 residues. V trimming: 2 bases; J trimming: 4 bases; junction bases outside the gene matches: 5. Germline V gene sequence: CDR1 MNHNY, CDR2 SVGAGI (reference sequence). The CDR3 DNA reads TGTGCCAGCAGTTACGAGGACAGGGGAGGCTATGGCTACACCTTC. This translates into CASSYEDRGGYGYTF.

The V gene is TRBV29-1, the J gene TRBJ1-1; D remains unclear. Germline CDR1 SQVTM, CDR2 ANQGSEA. The CDR3 sequence is 13 residues long. The germline V and J ends were trimmed by 7 bases and 8 bases, with 20 bases remaining between them. CDR3 protein: CSARAHLTGEAFF. The CDR3 DNA reads as TGCAGCGCCCGGGCCCATTTGACCGGAGAAGCTTTCTTT.

The chain employs TRBV6-5 and TRBJ1-1; D might be TRBD1 (6 bases). The CDR3 has 15 residues. The V gene's germline CDR1 is MNHEY and CDR2 SVGAGI. With 6 bases removed from V and 0 bases from J, the gap between germline ends came to 14 bases. The CDR3 sequence: CASSKSGALNTEAFF. The CDR3 coding sequence is TGTGCCAGCAGCAAGTCAGGGGCTTTGAACACTGAAGCTTTCTTT.

The sample holds a few counts of this clonotype. The V gene is TRBV6-6, the J gene TRBJ2-3; D not certain. V was clipped by 10 bases and J by 0 bases, with 14 bases between them. The CDR3 runs 14 residues. Looked up from germline, CDR1 is MNHNY and CDR2 is SVGAGI (reference sequence). The chain's CDR3 is CAIGLLTSTDTQYF. The CDR3 DNA follows: TGTGCCATCGGGCTACTTACTAGCACAGATACGCAGTATTTT.

The chain links TRBV7-9 to TRBJ1-2; 7 nucleotides match TRBD1. The germline CDR1 and CDR2 sequences are SEHNR and FQNEAQ (reference sequence). V was clipped by 3 bases and J by 5 bases; unmatched bases: 9. CDR3 length: 15 amino acids. CDR3 bases: TGTGCCAGCAGCTTGCGGGCGGAACAGGGGTATGGCTACACCTTC. Translating gives CASSLRAEQGYGYTF. The whole variable domain, remainder taken from reference TRBV7-9 and TRBJ1-2, is DTGVSQNPRHKITKRGQNVTFRCDPISEHNRLYWYRQTLGQGPEFLTYFQNEAQLEKSRLLSDRFSAERPKGSFSTLEIQRTEQGDSAMYLCASSLRAEQGYGYTFGSGTRLTVV.

The table lists this clonotype with a few counts. V gene TRBV7-3 combines with J gene TRBJ2-1, with TRBD2 identical over 12 bases. Germline CDR1 reads SGHTA; CDR2 reads FQGTGA. With V trimmed by 8 bases and J by 7 bases, 9 bases remained unmatched. The CDR3 runs 15 residues. The CDR3: CASVPSGGAVNEQFF. The CDR3 coding sequence is TGTGCCAGCGTCCCTAGCGGGGGGGCTGTAAATGAGCAGTTCTTC.

The sample holds a few counts of this clonotype. The chain is built from TRBV6-6 and TRBJ1-5; D call uncertain. V lost 6 bases and J 5 bases, leaving 14 bases between the germline ends. The CDR3 sequence is 14 residues long. CDR1 and CDR2 (germline): MNHNY, SVGAGI (reference sequence). The CDR3 spells CASRVIGSHQPQHF. The CDR3 region has the DNA TGTGCCAGCAGGGTAATAGGAAGCCATCAGCCCCAGCATTTT.

This clonotype was seen only a few times. The rearrangement links TRBV7-2 to TRBJ1-1, with D hard to call. This CDR3 has 14 amino acids. Trimming cost V 7 bases and J 1 base, with 13 bases left between them. From germline, CDR1 is SGHTA and CDR2 FQGNSA. CDR3 residues: CASIPFAGNTEAFF. CDR3 bases: TGTGCCAGCATCCCGTTCGCGGGGAACACTGAAGCTTTCTTT.